This paragraph reports one T cell receptor beta chain. The data stem from a study of blood T cell repertoires in COVID-19. Profiling relied on immunoSEQ multiplex PCR, and the TCRdb table lists in-frame clones only, not all of them. The repertoire holds about 270,000 clones, with about 88% as singletons. The CDR3 has 13 amino acids. Between the trimmed V and J ends, which lost 1 base and 5 bases, there was a span of 5 bases. Germline CDR1 reads SGHTA; CDR2 reads FQGTGA. Specimen: PBMCs or T cells enriched from blood (not recorded which). The TCR sequence derives from a woman aged 45-65 years who had recovered from COVID-19. The chain has TRBV7-3 and TRBJ1-4, with unresolved D. The CDR3 is CASSLNRNEKLFF. The CDR3 nucleotides read TGTGCCAGCAGCTTAAACCGGAATGAAAAACTGTTTTTT.